These 7 T cell receptor beta chains came from one sample sequenced in a study of vaccination effects on CD4 cells after COVID-19. These receptors' antigens are unknown. Following culture for about 11 days, CD4+ T cells were isolated. Here immunoSEQ multiplex PCR was the method, and the copy in TCRdb shows in-frame clones only, minus some. The sample shows about 50,000 clones, over 60% of them seen only once. Specimen: CD4+ T cells from PBMCs cultured without peptide, collected before COVID-19 vaccination. Receptor source: a human donor who received a COVID-19 vaccine.

The chain employs TRBV9 and TRBJ1-2; TRBD1 agrees at 7 bases. This CDR3 spans 14 amino acids. Per germline, CDR1 SGDLS and CDR2 YYNGEE. V shed 0 bases, J shed 5 bases, and the junction held 4 bases outside the gene matches. The CDR3 DNA is TGTGCCAGCAGCGTAGACGGGACAGAATATGGCTACACCTTC. Translation gives CASSVDGTEYGYTF.

The chain combines TRBV7-8 with TRBJ2-3; 9 bases fit TRBD1. V shed 1 base and J 6 bases; nucleotides not matched to a gene: 17. The germline gives CDR1 SGHVS, CDR2 FQNEAQ. The CDR3 runs to 19 residues. CDR3: CASSLELATGTGPSDTQYF. In nucleotides, the CDR3 is TGTGCCAGCAGCTTAGAACTTGCAACCGGGACAGGGCCTTCGGATACGCAGTATTTT.

The chain links TRBV5-1 to TRBJ2-3; no clear D. In germline, CDR1 is SGHRS, CDR2 YFSETQ. V was trimmed by 4 bases and J by 4 bases, leaving 10 bases between them. The CDR3 contains 13 residues. CDR3 in amino acids: CASSRTPSDTQYF. In nucleotides, the CDR3 is TGCGCCAGCAGCAGGACCCCCTCAGATACGCAGTATTTT.

This chain connects TRBV4-1 to TRBJ2-7, with 11 bases that match TRBD1. Germline V CDR1 and CDR2: MGHRA, YSYEKL. The J segment lost 3 bases and the V segment lost 3 bases, leaving 4 bases of the junction unmatched. The CDR3 is 15 amino acids. The CDR3 spells CASSQRTGGFYEQYV. In DNA, the CDR3 is TGCGCCAGCAGCCAGAGGACAGGGGGCTTCTACGAGCAGTACGTC.

The CDR3 protein is CSAVSGNGYTF. DNA of the CDR3: TGCAGTGCTGTGAGTGGTAATGGCTACACCTTC. The V gene is TRBV20-1, the J gene TRBJ1-2; D call uncertain. The CDR3 is 11 residues long. Germline values: CDR1 DFQATT, CDR2 SNEGSKA (reference sequence). V lost 5 bases and J lost 6, with 10 bases in between.

The V and J genes are TRBV4-1 and TRBJ1-5; D perhaps matches TRBD1 (5 bases). This CDR3 contains 13 residues. Trimming removed 4 bases from V and 5 bases from J, with 9 bases in between. Germline V CDR1 and CDR2: MGHRA, YSYEKL. CDR3 amino acids: CASSRDSYQPQHF. As DNA, the CDR3 is TGCGCCAGCAGCCGTGACAGTTATCAGCCCCAGCATTTT.

V and J are TRBV7-6 and TRBJ2-2; D gene unclear. V lost 1 base, J lost 5 bases, and 14 bases lay in between. Germline CDR1 SGHVS, CDR2 FNYEAQ. This CDR3 region has 16 residues. CDR3 sequence (DNA): TGTGCCAGCAGCTTAGGTCGTCAGCTTCGGACCGGGGAGCTGTTTTTT. Amino acids: CASSLGRQLRTGELFF.